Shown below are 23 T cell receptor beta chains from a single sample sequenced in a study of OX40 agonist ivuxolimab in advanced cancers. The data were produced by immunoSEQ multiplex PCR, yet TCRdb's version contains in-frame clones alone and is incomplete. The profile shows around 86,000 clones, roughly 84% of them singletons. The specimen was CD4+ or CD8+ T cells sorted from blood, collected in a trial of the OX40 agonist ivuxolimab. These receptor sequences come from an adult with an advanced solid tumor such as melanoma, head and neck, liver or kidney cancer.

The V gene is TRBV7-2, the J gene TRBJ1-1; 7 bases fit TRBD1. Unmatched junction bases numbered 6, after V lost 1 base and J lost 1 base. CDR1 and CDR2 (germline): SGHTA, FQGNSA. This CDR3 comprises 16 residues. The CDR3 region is CASSLVPTGTNTEAFF. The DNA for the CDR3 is TGTGCCAGCAGCTTAGTACCGACAGGGACGAACACTGAAGCTTTCTTT.

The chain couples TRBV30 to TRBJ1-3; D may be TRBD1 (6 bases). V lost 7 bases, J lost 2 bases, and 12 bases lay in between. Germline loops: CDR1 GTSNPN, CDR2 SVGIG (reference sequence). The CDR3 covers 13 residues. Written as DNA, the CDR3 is TGTGCCTCTTCCTGGACAGCTGGAAACACCATATATTTT. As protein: CASSWTAGNTIYF.

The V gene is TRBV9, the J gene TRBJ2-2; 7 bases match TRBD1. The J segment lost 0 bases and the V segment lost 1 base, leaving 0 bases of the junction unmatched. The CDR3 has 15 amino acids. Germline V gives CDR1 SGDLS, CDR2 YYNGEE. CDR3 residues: CASSVQGANTGELFF. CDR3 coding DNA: TGTGCCAGCAGCGTACAGGGGGCGAACACCGGGGAGCTGTTTTTT.

The CDR3 loop is CQAGGGWGYTF. The DNA of the CDR3 is TGCCAAGCCGGCGGGGGCTGGGGCTACACCTTC. The chain links TRBV29-1 to TRBJ1-2; a weak D match, TRBD1 (6 bases). This CDR3 is 11 amino acids long. CDR1 and CDR2 from the germline V gene are SQVTM and ANQGSEA.

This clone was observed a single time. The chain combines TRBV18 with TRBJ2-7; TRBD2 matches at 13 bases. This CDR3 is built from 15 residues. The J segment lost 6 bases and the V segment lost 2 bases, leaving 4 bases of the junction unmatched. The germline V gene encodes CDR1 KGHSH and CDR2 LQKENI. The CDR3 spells CASSPGTSGASEQYV. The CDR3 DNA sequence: TGTGCCAGCTCACCAGGGACTAGCGGGGCAAGCGAGCAGTACGTC.

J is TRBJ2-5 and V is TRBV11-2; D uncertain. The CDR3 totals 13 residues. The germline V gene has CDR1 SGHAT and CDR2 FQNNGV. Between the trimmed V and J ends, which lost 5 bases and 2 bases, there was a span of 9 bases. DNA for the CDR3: TGTGCCAGCAGCCCAATGGGACAAGAGACCCAGTACTTC. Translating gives CASSPMGQETQYF. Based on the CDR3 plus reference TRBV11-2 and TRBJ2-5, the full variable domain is EAGVAQSPRYKIIEKRQSVAFWCNPISGHATLYWYQQILGQGPKLLIQFQNNGVVDDSQLPKDRFSAERLKGVDSTLKIQPAKLEDSAVYLCASSPMGQETQYFGPGTRLLVL.

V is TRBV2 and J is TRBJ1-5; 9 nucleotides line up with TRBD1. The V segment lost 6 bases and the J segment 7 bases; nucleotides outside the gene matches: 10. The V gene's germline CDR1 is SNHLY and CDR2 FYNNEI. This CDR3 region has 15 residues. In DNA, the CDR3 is TGTGCCAGCAGCAAGGACAGGGGAGGGGACCAGCCCCAGCATTTT. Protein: CASSKDRGGDQPQHF. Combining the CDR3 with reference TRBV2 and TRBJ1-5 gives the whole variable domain EPEVTQTPSHQVTQMGQEVILRCVPISNHLYFYWYRQILGQKVEFLVSFYNNEISEKSEIFDDQFSVERPDGSNFTLKIRSTKLEDSAMYFCASSKDRGGDQPQHFGDGTRLSIL.

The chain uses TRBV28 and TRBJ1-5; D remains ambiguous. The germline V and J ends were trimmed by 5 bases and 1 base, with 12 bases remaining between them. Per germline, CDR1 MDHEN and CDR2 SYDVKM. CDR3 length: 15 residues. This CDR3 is CASSPVGWSNQPQHF. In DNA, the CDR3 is TGTGCCAGCAGTCCCGTCGGTTGGAGCAATCAGCCCCAGCATTTT.

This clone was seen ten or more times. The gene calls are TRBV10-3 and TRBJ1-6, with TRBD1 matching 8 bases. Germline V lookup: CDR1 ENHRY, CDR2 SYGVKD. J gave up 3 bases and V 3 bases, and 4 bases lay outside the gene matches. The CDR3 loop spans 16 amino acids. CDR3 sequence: CAISDPGTGYNSPLHF. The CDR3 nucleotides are TGTGCCATCAGTGACCCTGGGACAGGCTATAATTCACCCCTCCACTTT.

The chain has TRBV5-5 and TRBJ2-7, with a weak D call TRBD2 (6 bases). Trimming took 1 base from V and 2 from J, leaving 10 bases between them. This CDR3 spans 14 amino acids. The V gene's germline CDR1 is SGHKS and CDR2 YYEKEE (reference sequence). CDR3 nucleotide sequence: TGTGCCAGCAGCTTGCTGGGAGGACCCTACGAGCAGTACGTC. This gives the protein CASSLLGGPYEQYV.

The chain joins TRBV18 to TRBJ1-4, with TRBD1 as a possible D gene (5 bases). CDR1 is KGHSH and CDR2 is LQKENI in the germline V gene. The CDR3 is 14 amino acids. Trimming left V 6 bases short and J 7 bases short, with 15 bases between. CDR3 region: CASSSGTGGEKLFF. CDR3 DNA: TGTGCCAGCTCCTCCGGGACGGGCGGTGAAAAACTGTTTTTT.

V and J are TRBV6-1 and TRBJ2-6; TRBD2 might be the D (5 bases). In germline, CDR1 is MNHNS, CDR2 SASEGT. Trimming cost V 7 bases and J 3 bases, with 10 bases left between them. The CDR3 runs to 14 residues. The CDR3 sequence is CASMKGDGANVLTF. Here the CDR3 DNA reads TGTGCCAGCATGAAGGGAGATGGGGCCAACGTCCTGACTTTC.

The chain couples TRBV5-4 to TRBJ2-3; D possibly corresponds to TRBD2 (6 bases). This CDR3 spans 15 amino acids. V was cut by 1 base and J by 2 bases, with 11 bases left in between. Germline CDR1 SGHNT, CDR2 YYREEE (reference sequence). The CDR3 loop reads CASSLSAGPTDTQYF. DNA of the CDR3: TGTGCCAGCAGCTTGAGCGCGGGGCCCACAGATACGCAGTATTTT.

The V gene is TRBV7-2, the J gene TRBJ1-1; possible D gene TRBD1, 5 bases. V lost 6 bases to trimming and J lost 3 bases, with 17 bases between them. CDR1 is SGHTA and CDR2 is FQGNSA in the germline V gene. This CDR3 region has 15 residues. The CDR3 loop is CASSLGGGTYTEAFF. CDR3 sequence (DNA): TGTGCCAGCAGTCTAGGAGGAGGGACTTACACTGAAGCTTTCTTT.

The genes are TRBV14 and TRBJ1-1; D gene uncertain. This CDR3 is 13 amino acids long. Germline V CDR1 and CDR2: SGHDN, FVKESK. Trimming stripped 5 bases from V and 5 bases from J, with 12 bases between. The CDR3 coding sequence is TGTGCCAGCAGCAGGCAGAGGAGGACTGAAGCTTTCTTT. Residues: CASSRQRRTEAFF.

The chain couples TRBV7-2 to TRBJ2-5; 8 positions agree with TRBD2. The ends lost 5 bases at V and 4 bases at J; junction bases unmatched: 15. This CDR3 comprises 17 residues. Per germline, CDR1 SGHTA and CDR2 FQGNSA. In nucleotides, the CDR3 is TGTGCCAGCAGCGTAGTCGCCGGGTTGAGCGGGGGAGAGACCCAGTACTTC. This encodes CASSVVAGLSGGETQYF.

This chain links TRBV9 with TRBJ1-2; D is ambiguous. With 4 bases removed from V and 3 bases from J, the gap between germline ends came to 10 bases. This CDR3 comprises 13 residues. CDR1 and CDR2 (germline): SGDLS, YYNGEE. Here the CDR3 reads CASSLSEDYGYTF. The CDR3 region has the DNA TGTGCCAGCAGCCTCTCGGAAGACTATGGCTACACCTTC.

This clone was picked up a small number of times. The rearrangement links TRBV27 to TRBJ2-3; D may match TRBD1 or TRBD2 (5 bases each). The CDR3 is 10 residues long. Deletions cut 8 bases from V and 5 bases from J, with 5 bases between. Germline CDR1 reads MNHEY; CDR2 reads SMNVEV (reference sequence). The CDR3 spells CASGGDTQYF. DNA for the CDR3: TGTGCCAGCGGGGGAGATACGCAGTATTTT.

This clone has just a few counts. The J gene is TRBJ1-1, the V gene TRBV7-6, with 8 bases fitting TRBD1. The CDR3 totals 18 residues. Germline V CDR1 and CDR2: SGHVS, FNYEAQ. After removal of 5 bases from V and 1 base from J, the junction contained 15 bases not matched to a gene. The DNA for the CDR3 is TGTGCCAGCAGCCCAACAACCCTACAGGGGGGAAGGAACACTGAAGCTTTCTTT. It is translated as CASSPTTLQGGRNTEAFF.

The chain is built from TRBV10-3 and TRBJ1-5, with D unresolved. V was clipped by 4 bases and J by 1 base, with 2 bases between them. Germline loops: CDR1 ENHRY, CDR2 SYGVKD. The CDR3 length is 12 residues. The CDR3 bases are TGTGCCATCAGTGCCAGCAATCAGCCCCAGCATTTT. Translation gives CAISASNQPQHF.

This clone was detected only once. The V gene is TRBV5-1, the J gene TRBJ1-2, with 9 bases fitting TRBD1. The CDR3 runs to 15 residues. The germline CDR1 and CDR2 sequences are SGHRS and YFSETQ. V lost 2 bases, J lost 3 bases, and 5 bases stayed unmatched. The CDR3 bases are TGCGCCAGCAGCTTAGACAGGGGGGAATACTATGGCTACACCTTC. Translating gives CASSLDRGEYYGYTF.

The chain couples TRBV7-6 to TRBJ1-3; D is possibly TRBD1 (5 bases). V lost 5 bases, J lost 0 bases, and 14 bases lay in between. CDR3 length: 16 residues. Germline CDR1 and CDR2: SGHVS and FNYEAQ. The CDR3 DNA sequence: TGTGCCAGCAGCACTTATGGACATAGCTCTGGAAACACCATATATTTT. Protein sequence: CASSTYGHSSGNTIYF.

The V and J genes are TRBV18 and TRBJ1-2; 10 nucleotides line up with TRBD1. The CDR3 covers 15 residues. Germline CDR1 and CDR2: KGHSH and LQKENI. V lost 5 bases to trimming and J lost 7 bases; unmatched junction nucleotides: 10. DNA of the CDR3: TGTGCCAGCTCATCCGGTCCGGGACAGGGGTTTGGCTACACCTTC. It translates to CASSSGPGQGFGYTF.